This T cell receptor (beta chain) was retrieved from a study of blood T cell repertoires in COVID-19. Study-wide background: From the United States, Italy and Spain came samples of acute and convalescent COVID-19. T cells, B-cell-depleted T cells, or PBMCs provided the cDNA or gDNA that served as material.

The CDR3 is 15 amino acids. The V gene lost 0 bases and the J gene lost 4 bases, with 12 bases spanning the gap. Germline CDR1 is MNHEY and CDR2 is SVGAGI. Ages ranged from roughly 18 to 95 years, with residence in more than 20 US areas. In the authors' methods: Amplification of reference gene primers was used by the study to estimate nucleated cell counts. TCRdb keeps only in-frame clones here, not all; method: immunoSEQ multiplex PCR. The DNA was the basis for D and trimming; V, J and clone size are from that table. The sample holds 250,000 to 350,000 clones, 85% to 90% seen once. Sequencing was performed on PBMCs or T cells enriched from blood (not recorded which). The clonotype comes from a woman aged 18-30 years with acute COVID-19. V gene TRBV6-5 combines with J gene TRBJ2-5; possibly TRBD2 for D (6 bases). As DNA, the CDR3 is TGTGCCAGCAGTTACTCTCGTCAGCGGGCAGAGACCCAGTACTTC. Protein: CASSYSRQRAETQYF.